This paragraph reports one T cell receptor (beta chain). Its antigen is unknown. The data originate from a study of brain metastases from non-small cell lung cancer. Using immunoSEQ multiplex PCR, the repertoire was profiled, and TCRdb retains in-frame clones only, with some absent. The sample holds roughly 4,000 clones, roughly 80% seen once. The CDR3 sequence is 15 residues long. V was shortened by 6 bases and J by 2 bases, with 17 bases between the two germline ends. Germline V CDR1 and CDR2: MNHEY, SVGEGT. Study findings and constraints: Metastases had sparse T cells but largely shared repertoires with primaries. Brain metastases had lower T-cell infiltration than primary tumors. In roughly 64% of brain metastases, T-cell clones were expanded compared with matched primary tumors.

V gene TRBV6-2 or TRBV6-3 combines with J gene TRBJ2-7; D gene uncertain. Sequenced material: primary lung tumor tissue. This clonotype was obtained from a donor at least 40 years old with non-small cell lung cancer. The CDR3 spells CASSPYKRRAYEQYV. In DNA, the CDR3 is TGTGCCAGCAGCCCCTATAAAAGACGGGCCTACGAGCAGTACGTC.